Below are 23 T cell receptor beta chains sequenced from a single sample in a study of tissue T cells after allogeneic stem cell transplantation. Profiling relied on immunoSEQ multiplex PCR, and the TCRdb table lists in-frame clones only, not all of them. The sample lists fewer than 30,000 clones; less than 75% were seen once. The specimen comprised tissue from the ileum, sampled at autopsy. The receptor source for this set is a female donor older than 55 with lung cancer.

A single count supports this clone. Sequence at one end of the junction differs from germline and may be a read error. The J gene is TRBJ1-1, the V gene TRBV18; D remains ambiguous. The germline gives CDR1 KGHSH, CDR2 LQKENI. The CDR3 has 18 residues. The CDR3 region is CASSPLAGKTLMNTEAFF. In DNA, the CDR3 is TGTGCCAGCTCCCCACTAGCGGGAAAGACCCTCATGAACACTGAAGCTTTCTTT. The full variable domain, rest sourced from reference TRBV18 and TRBJ1-1, is NAGVMQNPRHLVRRRGQEARLRCSPMKGHSHVYWYRQLPEEGLKFMVYLQKENIIDESGMPKERFSAEFPKEGPSILRIQQVVRGDSAAYFCASSPLAGKTLMNTEAFFGQGTRLTVV.

J is TRBJ2-7 and V is TRBV7-2, with 12 bases matching TRBD2. The CDR3 spans 14 residues. CDR1 SGHTA and CDR2 FQGNSA come from the germline V gene. Trimming at V came to 5 bases and at J to 6 bases, leaving 5 bases not matched to a gene. The CDR3 loop reads CASSILAGGPEQYF. CDR3 nucleotides: TGTGCCAGCAGCATCCTAGCGGGAGGGCCCGAGCAGTACTTC.

The table lists this clone with a count of one. The rearrangement uses TRBV6-1 and TRBJ2-3; D remains ambiguous. Germline loops: CDR1 MNHNS, CDR2 SASEGT. The germline V and J ends were trimmed by 2 bases and 3 bases, with 9 bases remaining between them. The CDR3 is made up of 14 amino acids. CDR3 coding DNA: TGTGCCAGCAGTGAATTAACAGTGACAGATACGCAGTATTTT. Protein product: CASSELTVTDTQYF.

This clone was counted a single time. The chain recombines TRBV9 with TRBJ1-6, with D tentatively TRBD1 (5 bases). This CDR3 comprises 18 residues. The germline V gene encodes CDR1 SGDLS and CDR2 YYNGEE. The V end was cut by 0 bases, the J end by 7 bases, with 20 bases between. CDR3 loop: CASSVDVSGNRPNSPLHF. DNA for the CDR3: TGTGCCAGCAGCGTAGATGTTAGTGGCAACAGGCCCAATTCACCCCTCCACTTT.

This chain joins TRBV30 and TRBJ1-6; TRBD1 aligns across 8 bases. V gave up 6 bases and J gave up 7 bases; unmatched junction bases: 11. The V gene's germline CDR1 is GTSNPN and CDR2 SVGIG (reference sequence). The CDR3 extends over 15 amino acids. CDR3 protein: CACIEQTGGNSPLHF. The CDR3 region has the DNA TGTGCCTGTATAGAGCAAACAGGGGGAAATTCACCCCTCCACTTT.

This chain connects TRBV2 to TRBJ1-2, with D unresolved. The CDR3 totals 13 residues. Germline V lookup: CDR1 SNHLY, CDR2 FYNNEI. V lost 4 bases and J lost 4, with 10 bases in between. CDR3 residues: CASSVGGSYGYTF. CDR3 coding DNA: TGTGCCAGCAGTGTCGGAGGATCCTATGGCTACACCTTC.

V gene TRBV10-1 combines with J gene TRBJ1-4; 7 bases match TRBD1. The CDR3 loop spans 16 amino acids. Germline CDR1 reads WNHNN; CDR2 reads SYGVQD (reference sequence). V shed 9 bases and J 0 bases; nucleotides not matched to a gene: 10. CDR3 sequence (DNA): TGCGCCAGGGGGGGAGGGGGCCAAGCAACTAATGAAAAACTGTTTTTT. Translation gives CARGGGGQATNEKLFF.

CDR3 amino acids: CAWSVLAGISPLHF. In nucleotides, the CDR3 is TGTGCCTGGAGTGTACTCGCAGGGATATCACCCCTCCACTTT. The chain has TRBV30 and TRBJ1-6; D may be TRBD1 (5 bases). This CDR3 spans 14 amino acids. Germline V gene data show CDR1 as GTSNPN and CDR2 as SVGIG (reference sequence). Trimming took 0 bases from V and 10 from J, leaving 13 bases between them.

The V call is TRBV7-8, the J call TRBJ2-5; TRBD1 or TRBD2 may be the D gene (5 bases each). The CDR3 is 15 amino acids. Germline CDR1 is SGHVS and CDR2 is FQNEAQ. Trimming left V 1 base short and J 1 base short, with 10 bases between. The CDR3 nucleotides read TGTGCCAGCAGCTTAGGGGGGACGGTCCAAGAGACCCAGTACTTC. Translated: CASSLGGTVQETQYF.

The chain couples TRBV7-3 to TRBJ1-1; D may be TRBD1 (5 bases). The CDR3 has 15 residues. The germline V gene has CDR1 SGHTA and CDR2 FQGTGA. Trimming removed 2 bases at V and 4 bases at J, with 14 bases between. DNA for the CDR3: TGTGCCAGCAGCTTATCGCCAGGGAGCGTCACTGAAGCTTTCTTT. It is translated as CASSLSPGSVTEAFF.

J is TRBJ1-5 and V is TRBV29-1; no clear D gene. Germline V gene sequence: CDR1 SQVTM, CDR2 ANQGSEA. This CDR3 has 15 amino acids. The ends were cut back, 4 bases at V and 2 bases at J, with 15 bases in the middle. CDR3 sequence reads: CSVATLSNGNQPQHF. As DNA, the CDR3 is TGCAGCGTTGCAACACTATCAAACGGCAATCAGCCCCAGCATTTT.

This clone was counted a few times. Here the CDR3 DNA reads TGTGCCAGTACAGCTCTCGCGGGGGGTATCACCGGGGAGCTGTTTTTT. Its protein is CASTALAGGITGELFF. The chain recombines TRBV19 with TRBJ2-2, with 8 bases matching TRBD2. Germline trimming cut 7 bases from V and 4 bases from J; bases unmatched to any gene: 11. The CDR3 totals 16 residues. Per germline, CDR1 LNHDA and CDR2 SQIVND (reference sequence).

The chain recombines TRBV12-3 or TRBV12-4 with TRBJ1-2; D gene uncertain. V was cut by 1 base and J by 2 bases, with 5 bases left in between. The CDR3 covers 13 residues. The CDR3 region has the DNA TGTGCCAGCAGTTTAGGGCAGAACTATGGCTACACCTTC. Translating it yields CASSLGQNYGYTF.

This clone has only a few counts. V gene TRBV2 combines with J gene TRBJ1-5; D is unclear. The germline V gene encodes CDR1 SNHLY and CDR2 FYNNEI. This CDR3 comprises 15 residues. Trimming took 6 bases from V and 3 from J, leaving 15 bases between them. CDR3 sequence reads: CASRGTAIFNQPQHF. The CDR3 bases are TGTGCCAGCAGGGGCACAGCGATATTCAATCAGCCCCAGCATTTT.

A single count supports this clone. CDR3 sequence (DNA): TGCGCCAGCAGCGCCTCCGGGACAGGGATTAATGAGCAGTTCTTC. Protein product: CASSASGTGINEQFF. This chain joins TRBV5-1 and TRBJ2-1; 9 nucleotides agree with TRBD1. J was trimmed by 7 bases and V by 4 bases; bases with no gene match: 9. The germline gives CDR1 SGHRS, CDR2 YFSETQ. This CDR3 spans 15 amino acids.

The chain employs TRBV4-3 and TRBJ2-5, with 7 bases fitting TRBD1. CDR1 is LGHNA and CDR2 is YSLEER in the germline V gene. This CDR3 is built from 15 residues. The V gene end was trimmed by 0 bases and the J gene end by 4 bases; junction bases not matched to a gene: 5. The CDR3 reads CASSQDRDRVETQYF. The CDR3 coding sequence is TGCGCCAGCAGCCAAGACCGAGACAGGGTAGAGACCCAGTACTTC.

V and J are TRBV2 and TRBJ1-5; 7 bases line up with TRBD1. The CDR3 loop spans 15 amino acids. Germline lookup yields CDR1 SNHLY and CDR2 FYNNEI. V dropped 6 bases and J dropped 4; count of bases not matched to a gene: 9. CDR3 sequence (DNA): TGTGCCAGCAGGAGGACAGGAGAGTCGAATCAGCCCCAGCATTTT. It translates to CASRRTGESNQPQHF. Using reference TRBV2 and TRBJ1-5 for the parts outside the CDR3, the full variable domain is EPEVTQTPSHQVTQMGQEVILRCVPISNHLYFYWYRQILGQKVEFLVSFYNNEISEKSEIFDDQFSVERPDGSNFTLKIRSTKLEDSAMYFCASRRTGESNQPQHFGDGTRLSIL.

This sequence joins TRBV3-1 (or the pseudogene TRBV3-2) and TRBJ1-4, with D tentatively TRBD1 (6 bases). Germline V gene lookup returns CDR1 LGHDT and CDR2 YNNKEL (reference sequence). V was shortened by 6 bases and J by 4 bases, with 12 bases between the two germline ends. The CDR3 length is 14 residues. This chain's CDR3 is CASSEQGFNEKLFF. The CDR3 DNA is TGTGCCAGCAGTGAGCAGGGGTTTAATGAAAAACTGTTTTTT.

The gene calls are TRBV6-5 and TRBJ2-7, with TRBD2 identical over 7 bases. Germline CDR1 is MNHEY and CDR2 is SVGAGI. V lost 7 bases to trimming and J lost 0 bases; unmatched junction nucleotides: 6. This CDR3 region has 14 residues. Here the CDR3 DNA reads TGTGCCAGCAAAGGAGCGGGAAGCTCCTACGAGCAGTACTTC. Translation: CASKGAGSSYEQYF.

This clone was counted a few times. V and J are TRBV6-5 and TRBJ2-1; a weak D match, TRBD2 (5 bases). CDR3 length: 11 amino acids. Germline V gene sequence: CDR1 MNHEY, CDR2 SVGAGI. Trimming pared 8 bases from V and 8 bases from J, leaving 10 bases between. The CDR3 nucleotides read TGTGCCAGCCACCTGGGAGATGAGCAGTTCTTC. Its protein is CASHLGDEQFF.

This chain links TRBV2 with TRBJ2-7; 9 bases are shared with TRBD1. This CDR3 is 13 amino acids long. The J segment lost 7 bases and the V segment lost 6 bases, leaving 7 bases of the junction unmatched. Germline values: CDR1 SNHLY, CDR2 FYNNEI. The CDR3 DNA follows: TGTGCCAGCAGGGGGACAGGGACAGGGGAGCAGTACTTC. Its translation: CASRGTGTGEQYF.

The V call is TRBV11-2, the J call TRBJ2-1; 12 nucleotides agree with TRBD2. Germline V gives CDR1 SGHAT, CDR2 FQNNGV. This CDR3 spans 16 amino acids. The V gene end was trimmed by 4 bases and the J gene end by 5 bases; junction bases not matched to a gene: 6. CDR3 DNA sequence: TGTGCCAGCAGCTATCTTCGGACTAGCGGGAACAATGAGCAGTTCTTC. Amino acids: CASSYLRTSGNNEQFF.

In DNA, the CDR3 is TGTGCCACCAGCAGAGTTGGGGGGACTGGGGCCAACGTCCTGACTTTC. This gives the protein CATSRVGGTGANVLTF. The V and J genes are TRBV15 and TRBJ2-6; D is possibly TRBD2 (6 bases). Germline V gene data show CDR1 as LNHNV and CDR2 as YYDKDF (reference sequence). Trimming left V 1 base short and J 2 bases short, with 9 bases between. The CDR3 loop spans 16 amino acids.